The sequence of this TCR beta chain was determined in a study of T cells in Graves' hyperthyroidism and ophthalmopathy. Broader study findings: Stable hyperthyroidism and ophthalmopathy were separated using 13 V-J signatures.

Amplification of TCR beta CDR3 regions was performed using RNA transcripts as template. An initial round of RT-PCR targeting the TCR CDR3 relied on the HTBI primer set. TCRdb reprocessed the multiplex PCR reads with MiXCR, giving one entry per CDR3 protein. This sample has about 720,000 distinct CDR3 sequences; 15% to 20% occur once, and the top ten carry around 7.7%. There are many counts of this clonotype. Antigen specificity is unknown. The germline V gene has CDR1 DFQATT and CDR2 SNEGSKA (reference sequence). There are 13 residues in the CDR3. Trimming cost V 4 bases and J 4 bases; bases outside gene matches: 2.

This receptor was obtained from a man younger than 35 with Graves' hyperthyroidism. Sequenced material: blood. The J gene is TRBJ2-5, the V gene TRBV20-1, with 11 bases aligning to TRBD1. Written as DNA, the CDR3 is TGCAGTGCTACGGACAGGGGGCGAGAGACCCAGTACTTC. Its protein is CSATDRGRETQYF.